Below, one T cell receptor beta chain is given with its context. The assay was immunoSEQ multiplex PCR, and TCRdb's table has in-frame clones only and misses some. The sample yields about 190,000 clones, roughly four fifths seen once. The data stem from a study of blood T cell repertoires in COVID-19. Study as a whole: The analysed material was cDNA or gDNA that came from T cells, B-cell-depleted T cells, or PBMCs.

The CDR3 runs to 18 residues. The germline V gene encodes CDR1 SEHNR and CDR2 FQNEAQ (reference sequence). V was shortened by 10 bases and J by 4 bases, with 26 bases between the two germline ends. The gene calls are TRBV7-9 and TRBJ1-6, with D possibly TRBD1 on 5 matching bases. The TCR sequence derives from a man aged 25 to 45 with active or convalescent COVID-19. The sequenced material came from peripheral blood. The CDR3 DNA follows: TGTGCCATCCTCTTGTTCCCCCTGGGGGGGATTTATAATTCACCCCTCCACTTT. Encoded protein: CAILLFPLGGIYNSPLHF.